This record concerns one TCR beta chain sequence. Those who participated ranged in age from roughly 18 to 90 years and resided in about two dozen US areas. Each participant's cohort was designated according to participant-reported clinical history. This sample is part of a study of blood T cell repertoires in COVID-19. Study processing details: Estimation of nucleated cell counts was performed using reference gene primer amplification. TCRdb keeps only in-frame clones here, not all; method: immunoSEQ multiplex PCR. Clone size and V and J calls were adopted from that table, with D and trimming inferred from the DNA. The data show 300,000 to 400,000 clones, approximately 92% seen once. Source material: PBMCs or T cells enriched from blood (not recorded which). This TCR derives from a man aged 18 to 30 who had recovered from COVID-19.

The CDR3 sequence: CASSQGAVSSGANVLTF. The CDR3 coding sequence is TGCGCCAGCAGCCAAGGGGCTGTGAGTTCCGGGGCCAACGTCCTGACTTTC. The chain recombines TRBV4-1 with TRBJ2-6; no reliable D call. V shed 1 base and J shed 4 bases, with 14 bases lying between them. The CDR3 runs to 17 residues. Germline values: CDR1 MGHRA, CDR2 YSYEKL.